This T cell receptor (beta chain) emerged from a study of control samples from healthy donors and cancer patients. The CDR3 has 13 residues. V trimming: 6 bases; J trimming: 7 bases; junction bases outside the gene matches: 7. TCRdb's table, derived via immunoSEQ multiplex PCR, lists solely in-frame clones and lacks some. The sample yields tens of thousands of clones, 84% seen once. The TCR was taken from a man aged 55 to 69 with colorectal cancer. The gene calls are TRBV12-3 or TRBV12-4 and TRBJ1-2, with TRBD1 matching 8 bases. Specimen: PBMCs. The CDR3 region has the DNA TGTGCCAGCAGCCGACAGGGGATAAGTGGCTACACCTTC. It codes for CASSRQGISGYTF.